A single sample is the source of the 17 T cell receptor beta chains below, sequenced in a study of T cell changes during pregnancy in multiple sclerosis. Some clones are missing from TCRdb's copy, which holds only in-frame ones; the method was immunoSEQ multiplex PCR. Among roughly 39,000 clones listed, more than 75% were seen once. The sequenced sample consisted of PBMCs (not recorded whether the cells were cultured). Source of these receptors: a female donor with multiple sclerosis, enrolled in a pregnancy study.

The chain uses TRBV2 and TRBJ1-5; D is possibly TRBD1 (5 bases). V gave up 3 bases and J gave up 0 bases, with 9 bases separating them. The germline V gene encodes CDR1 SNHLY and CDR2 FYNNEI. The CDR3 consists of 15 residues. The CDR3 DNA reads as TGTGCCAGCAGTGAGGGGCAGGCTAGCAATCAGCCCCAGCATTTT. This gives the protein CASSEGQASNQPQHF.

The chain couples TRBV11-3 to TRBJ2-2; 15 bases map to TRBD2. Germline V gene data show CDR1 as SGHNT and CDR2 as YENEEA. CDR3 length: 18 amino acids. With V trimmed by 5 bases and J by 6 bases, 10 bases remained unmatched. The CDR3 nucleotides read TGTGCCAGCAGCCCTCCGGGACTAGCGGGAGGTGTGGCCGGGGAGCTGTTTTTT. The encoded protein is CASSPPGLAGGVAGELFF.

The chain recombines TRBV30 with TRBJ2-7; the D gene is possibly TRBD2 (6 bases). Germline-derived CDR1 and CDR2 are GTSNPN and SVGIG (reference sequence). The CDR3 runs 14 residues. V lost 2 bases and J 2 bases, leaving 13 bases between the germline ends. The CDR3 coding sequence is TGTGCCTGGAGTTATGGGACTGGGGCCTACGAGCAGTACTTC. Its protein product is CAWSYGTGAYEQYF. Combining the CDR3 with reference TRBV30 and TRBJ2-7 gives the whole variable domain SQTIHQWPATLVQPVGSPLSLECTVEGTSNPNLYWYRQAAGRGLQLLFYSVGIGQISSEVPQNLSASRPQDRQFILSSKKLLLSDSGFYLCAWSYGTGAYEQYFGPGTRLTVT.

The chain couples TRBV27 to TRBJ1-5; unclear D gene. This CDR3 spans 13 amino acids. The germline V and J ends were trimmed by 3 bases and 3 bases, with 6 bases remaining between them. Per the germline V gene, CDR1 is MNHEY and CDR2 is SMNVEV (reference sequence). The CDR3 nucleotides read TGTGCCAGCAGTTTGGGAAACAATCAGCCCCAGCATTTT. Translation gives CASSLGNNQPQHF.

V usage is TRBV5-5 and J usage is TRBJ1-1; D unresolved. Trimming removed 4 bases from V and 4 bases from J, with 11 bases in between. Germline loops: CDR1 SGHKS, CDR2 YYEKEE (reference sequence). This CDR3 is 13 amino acids long. The CDR3 reads CASSPGAVTEAFF. Here the CDR3 DNA reads TGTGCCAGCAGCCCGGGAGCGGTCACTGAAGCTTTCTTT.

V is TRBV4-3 and J is TRBJ2-7, with unresolved D. This CDR3 region has 16 residues. Germline CDR1 reads LGHNA; CDR2 reads YSLEER. The V and J ends lost 0 bases and 0 bases respectively, with 12 bases between them. CDR3: CASSQELHLSSYEQYF. Here the CDR3 DNA reads TGCGCCAGCAGCCAAGAACTTCACTTGAGCTCCTACGAGCAGTACTTC.

V and J are TRBV6-1 and TRBJ2-7, with 7 nucleotides matching TRBD1. This CDR3 has 13 amino acids. With V trimmed by 5 bases and J by 1 base, 2 bases remained unmatched. The germline CDR1 and CDR2 sequences are MNHNS and SASEGT. The CDR3 nucleotides are TGTGCCAGCAGTTTACAGGGGTCCTACGAGCAGTACTTC. Protein sequence: CASSLQGSYEQYF.

The genes are TRBV25-1 and TRBJ2-3; 10 bases fit TRBD1. The CDR3 totals 17 residues. Germline CDR1 and CDR2: MGHDK and SYGVNS. J lost 3 bases, V lost 6 bases, and 12 bases had no gene match. The CDR3 coding sequence is TGTGCCAGCAGCCTCACCCATGGGACAGGGGAGACAGATACGCAGTATTTT. Translating it yields CASSLTHGTGETDTQYF.

This rearrangement joins TRBV11-2 to TRBJ2-7; 10 positions agree with TRBD2. Losses at the gene ends were 6 bases for V and 3 bases for J; bases not matched to a gene: 5. CDR1 SGHAT and CDR2 FQNNGV come from the germline V gene. The CDR3 length is 14 residues. Here the CDR3 DNA reads TGTGCCAGCAGAATTCCTAGCGGGAGCTACGAGCAGTACTTC. This encodes CASRIPSGSYEQYF.

The chain joins TRBV27 to TRBJ2-7; D call uncertain. CDR3 length: 15 residues. Per germline, CDR1 MNHEY and CDR2 SMNVEV (reference sequence). The ends were cut back, 1 base at V and 0 bases at J, with 10 bases in the middle. CDR3 sequence reads: CASSLLQKSSYEQYF. CDR3 sequence (DNA): TGTGCCAGCAGTTTATTACAGAAGAGCTCCTACGAGCAGTACTTC.

The gene calls are TRBV5-4 and TRBJ1-1; D is unresolved. CDR1 SGHNT and CDR2 YYREEE come from the germline V gene (reference sequence). This CDR3 contains 15 residues. V was cut by 2 bases and J by 0 bases, with 11 bases left in between. CDR3 nucleotide sequence: TGTGCCAGCAGCTTATACGTCAGCATGAACACTGAAGCTTTCTTT. As protein: CASSLYVSMNTEAFF. Looking up the rest from reference TRBV5-4 and TRBJ1-1 gives the full variable domain: ETGVTQSPTHLIKTRGQQVTLRCSSQSGHNTVSWYQQALGQGPQFIFQYYREEENGRGNFPPRFSGLQFPNYSSELNVNALELDDSALYLCASSLYVSMNTEAFFGQGTRLTVV.

V and J are TRBV5-1 and TRBJ2-1, with 11 bases lining up with TRBD2. The V and J ends lost 5 bases and 0 bases, in that order; junction bases with no gene match: 4. CDR1 and CDR2 (germline): SGHRS, YFSETQ. The CDR3 sequence is 16 residues long. CDR3 amino acids: CASRPGTSGSYNEQFF. The CDR3 region has the DNA TGCGCCAGCAGACCCGGGACTAGCGGCTCCTACAATGAGCAGTTCTTC.

V gene TRBV6-7 combines with J gene TRBJ2-7; D possibly uses TRBD1 or TRBD2 (5 bases each). TRBV6-7 is marked as an open reading frame, function uncertain. V was shortened by 5 bases and J by 6 bases, with 17 bases between the two germline ends. The CDR3 sequence is 14 residues long. The CDR3 region has the DNA TGTGCCAGCAGTGACGGGACCGCTTTACGCGAGCAGTACTTC. Translated: CASSDGTALREQYF.

This clone was picked up one time. This sequence joins TRBV19 and TRBJ1-5, with 7 bases matching TRBD1. This CDR3 has 17 residues. The germline V gene has CDR1 LNHDA and CDR2 SQIVND (reference sequence). The V segment lost 3 bases and the J segment 2 bases; nucleotides outside the gene matches: 10. The CDR3 DNA reads as TGTGCCAGTAGTATTTGGCAGGGGGACGGTGGCAATCAGCCCCAGCATTTT. Its protein is CASSIWQGDGGNQPQHF.

This chain uses TRBV7-9 with TRBJ2-5, with TRBD2 matching over 8 bases. The ends lost 4 bases at V and 4 bases at J; junction bases unmatched: 8. Germline loops: CDR1 SEHNR, CDR2 FQNEAQ (reference sequence). CDR3 length: 15 amino acids. The CDR3 loop is CASSYTAGVGETQYF. In nucleotides, the CDR3 is TGTGCCAGCAGCTATACAGCGGGAGTTGGAGAGACCCAGTACTTC.

V usage is TRBV19 and J usage is TRBJ1-4; possible D gene TRBD1, 6 bases. The CDR3 is made up of 18 amino acids. CDR1 and CDR2 (germline): LNHDA, SQIVND (reference sequence). The ends were cut back, 3 bases at V and 8 bases at J, with 25 bases in the middle. The CDR3 DNA reads TGTGCCAGTAGTATGGTCGGGGGGCCCCATTCGTCGGAGGAAAAACTGTTTTTT. Protein: CASSMVGGPHSSEEKLFF.

This chain uses TRBV18 with TRBJ1-2; TRBD1 aligns across 7 bases. V lost 6 bases, J lost 8 bases, and 12 bases stayed unmatched. Per germline, CDR1 KGHSH and CDR2 LQKENI. The CDR3 has 14 amino acids. CDR3 DNA: TGTGCCAGCTCGCGAAAGGTCGACAGGGACGGCTACACCTTC. Its translation is CASSRKVDRDGYTF.